One TCR beta chain is described in this entry. This sample was taken from a study of blood T cell dynamics during melanoma immunotherapy. Time point specified: week 3, after first cycle of checkpoint inhibitor. Sequenced by immunoSEQ multiplex PCR; TCRdb stores in-frame clones only, minus some. The sample shows some 8,200 clones, approximately 90% of them seen only once. The germline V gene has CDR1 LGHNA and CDR2 YNFKEQ. The CDR3 covers 13 residues. Deletions cut 0 bases from V and 5 bases from J, with 8 bases between. The chain is built from TRBV4-2 and TRBJ2-7; D may correspond to TRBD1 or TRBD2 (5 bases each). The TCR originated in a human donor with melanoma. This specimen consisted of blood, obtained from a patient treated with checkpoint blockade. In DNA form, the CDR3 reads TGTGCCAGCAGCCAAGAGAGAGGGGACGAGCAGTACTTC. This encodes CASSQERGDEQYF.